The entry below gives a single TCR beta chain sequence along with its context. The germline V gene encodes CDR1 GTSNPN and CDR2 SVGIG (reference sequence). Unmatched junction bases numbered 5, after V lost 0 bases and J lost 5 bases. The CDR3 loop spans 14 amino acids. This entry is derived from a study of cytomegalovirus exposure and HLA in healthy donors. The PCR had 60 Vbeta and 13 Jbeta primers. Only in-frame clones appear in the TCRdb table, and some are missing; sequencing was by immunoSEQ multiplex PCR. The table shows about 150,000 clones, with less than 10% occurring only once. The receptor was derived from a man aged 50-59 years in good health and CMV-seronegative. The chain combines TRBV30 with TRBJ2-5, with TRBD1 matching over 8 bases. Sequencing was carried out using PBMCs. The CDR3 DNA reads TGTGCCTGGAGTGTACAGGGGGTCCGGGAGACCCAGTACTTC. This translates into CAWSVQGVRETQYF. The variable domain in full, completed from reference TRBV30 and TRBJ2-5, reads SQTIHQWPATLVQPVGSPLSLECTVEGTSNPNLYWYRQAAGRGLQLLFYSVGIGQISSEVPQNLSASRPQDRQFILSSKKLLLSDSGFYLCAWSVQGVRETQYFGPGTRLLVL.